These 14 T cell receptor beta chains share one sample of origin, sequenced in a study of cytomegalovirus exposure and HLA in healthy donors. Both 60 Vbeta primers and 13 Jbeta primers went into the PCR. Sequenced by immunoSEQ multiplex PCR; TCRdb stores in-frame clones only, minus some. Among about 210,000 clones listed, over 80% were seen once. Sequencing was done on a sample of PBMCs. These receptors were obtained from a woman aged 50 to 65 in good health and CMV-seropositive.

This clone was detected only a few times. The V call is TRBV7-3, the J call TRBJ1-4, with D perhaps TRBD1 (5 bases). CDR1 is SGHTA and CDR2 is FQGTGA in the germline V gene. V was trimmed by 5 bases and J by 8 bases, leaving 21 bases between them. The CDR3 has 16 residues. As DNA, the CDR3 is TGTGCCAGCAGCCCCGACCCGATTTGGGGGGACGAAAAACTGTTTTTT. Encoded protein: CASSPDPIWGDEKLFF.

The CDR3 here is CASTMTNYNEQFF. CDR3 nucleotide sequence: TGTGCCAGTACCATGACAAATTACAATGAGCAGTTCTTC. This chain links TRBV19 with TRBJ2-1, with unresolved D. The CDR3 has 13 residues. Trimming left V 7 bases short and J 4 bases short, with 11 bases between. Looked up from germline, CDR1 is LNHDA and CDR2 is SQIVND (reference sequence).

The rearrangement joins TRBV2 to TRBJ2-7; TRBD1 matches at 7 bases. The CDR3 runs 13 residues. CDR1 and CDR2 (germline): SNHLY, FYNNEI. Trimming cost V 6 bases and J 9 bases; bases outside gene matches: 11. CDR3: CASSPGTVTGQYF. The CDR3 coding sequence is TGTGCCAGCAGCCCCGGGACAGTGACGGGGCAGTACTTC.

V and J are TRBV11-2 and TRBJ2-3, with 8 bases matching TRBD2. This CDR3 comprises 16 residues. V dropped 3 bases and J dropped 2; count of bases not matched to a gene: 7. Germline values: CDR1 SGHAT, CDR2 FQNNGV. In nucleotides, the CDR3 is TGTGCCAGCAGCTTCGTACTAGCGGAGGTCACAGATACGCAGTATTTT. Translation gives CASSFVLAEVTDTQYF. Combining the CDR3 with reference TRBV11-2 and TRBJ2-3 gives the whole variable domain EAGVAQSPRYKIIEKRQSVAFWCNPISGHATLYWYQQILGQGPKLLIQFQNNGVVDDSQLPKDRFSAERLKGVDSTLKIQPAKLEDSAVYLCASSFVLAEVTDTQYFGPGTRLTVL.

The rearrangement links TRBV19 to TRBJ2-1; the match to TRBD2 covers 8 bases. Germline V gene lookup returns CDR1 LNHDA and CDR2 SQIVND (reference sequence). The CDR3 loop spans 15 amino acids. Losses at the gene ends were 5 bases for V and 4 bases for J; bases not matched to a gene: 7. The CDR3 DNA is TGTGCCAGTAGTCGAGGCGGGGGGCTTTACAATGAGCAGTTCTTC. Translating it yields CASSRGGGLYNEQFF.

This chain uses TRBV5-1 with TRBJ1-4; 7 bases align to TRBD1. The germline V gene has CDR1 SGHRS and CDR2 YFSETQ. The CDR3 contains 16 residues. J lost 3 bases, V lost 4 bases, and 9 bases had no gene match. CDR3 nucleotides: TGCGCCAGCAGCACAGACCCGGGACAGTCTAATGAAAAACTGTTTTTT. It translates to CASSTDPGQSNEKLFF.

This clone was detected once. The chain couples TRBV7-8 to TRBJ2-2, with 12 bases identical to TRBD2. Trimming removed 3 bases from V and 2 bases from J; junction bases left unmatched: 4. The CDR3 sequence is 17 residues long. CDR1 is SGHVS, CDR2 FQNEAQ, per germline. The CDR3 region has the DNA TGTGCCAGCAGCTTTCTAGCGGGGGGGCTAAACACCGGGGAGCTGTTTTTT. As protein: CASSFLAGGLNTGELFF.

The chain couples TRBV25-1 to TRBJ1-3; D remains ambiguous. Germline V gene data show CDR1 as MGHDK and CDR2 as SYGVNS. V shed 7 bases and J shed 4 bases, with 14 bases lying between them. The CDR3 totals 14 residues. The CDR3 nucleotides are TGTGCCAGCACCCCAGCGGGAGTGGGAAACACCATATATTTT. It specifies CASTPAGVGNTIYF.

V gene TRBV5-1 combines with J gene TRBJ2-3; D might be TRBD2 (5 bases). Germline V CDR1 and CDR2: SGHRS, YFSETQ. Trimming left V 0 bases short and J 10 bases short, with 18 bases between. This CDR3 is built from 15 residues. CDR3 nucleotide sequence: TGCGCCAGCAGCTTGGTCGGGGATCGCGAATCGGCGCAGTATTTT. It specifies CASSLVGDRESAQYF.

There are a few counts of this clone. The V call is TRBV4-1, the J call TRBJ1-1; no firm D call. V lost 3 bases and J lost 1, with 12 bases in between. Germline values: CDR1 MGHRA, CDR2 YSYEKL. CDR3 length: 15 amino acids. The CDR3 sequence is CASSHIASENTEAFF. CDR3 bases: TGCGCCAGCAGCCATATAGCTTCCGAGAACACTGAAGCTTTCTTT.

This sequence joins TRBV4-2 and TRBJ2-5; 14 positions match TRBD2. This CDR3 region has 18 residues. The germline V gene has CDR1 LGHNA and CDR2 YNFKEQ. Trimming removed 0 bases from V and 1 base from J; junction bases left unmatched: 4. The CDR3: CASSQDQGLAGGQETQYF. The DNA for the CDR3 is TGTGCCAGCAGCCAAGATCAAGGACTAGCGGGGGGCCAAGAGACCCAGTACTTC.

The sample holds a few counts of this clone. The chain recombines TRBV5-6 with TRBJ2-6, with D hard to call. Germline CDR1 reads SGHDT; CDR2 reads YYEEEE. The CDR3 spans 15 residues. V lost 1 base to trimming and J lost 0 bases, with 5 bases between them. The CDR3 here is CASSLQVSGANVLTF. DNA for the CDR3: TGTGCCAGCAGCTTGCAGGTCTCTGGGGCCAACGTCCTGACTTTC.

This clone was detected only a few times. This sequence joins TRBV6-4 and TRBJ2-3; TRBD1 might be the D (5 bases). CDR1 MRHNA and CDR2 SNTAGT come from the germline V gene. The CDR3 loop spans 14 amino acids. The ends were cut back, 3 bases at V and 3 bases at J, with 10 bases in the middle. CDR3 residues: CASSESGPTDTQYF. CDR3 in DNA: TGTGCCAGCAGTGAATCAGGGCCAACAGATACGCAGTATTTT.

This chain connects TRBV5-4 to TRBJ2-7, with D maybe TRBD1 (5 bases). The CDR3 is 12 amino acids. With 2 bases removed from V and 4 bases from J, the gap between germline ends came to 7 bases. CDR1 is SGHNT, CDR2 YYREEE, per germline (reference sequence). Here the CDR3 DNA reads TGTGCCAGCAGCTTCGCAGGGTACGAGCAGTACTTC. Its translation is CASSFAGYEQYF.